Listed below are T cell receptor beta chains from one sample, sequenced in a study of CDR3 diversity in severe acne. From the PCR reads, TCRdb called clonotypes with MiXCR, one entry per CDR3 protein. The sample holds more than 80,000 distinct CDR3 sequences, less than 65% seen once. Sequenced: blood. The receptors shown here come from a male donor with severe acne vulgaris. Each CDR3 is given with its conserved first and last residue.

J,V,CDR3
TRBJ2-5,TRBV19,CASSIGTGGIETQYF
TRBJ1-3,TRBV6-6,CASSYYRPSSGNTIYF
TRBJ2-7,TRBV7-2,CASSFDRDGFYEQYF
TRBJ2-5,TRBV7-3,CASSLMFGDETQYF
TRBJ2-5,TRBV7-9,CASSPGQGVETQYF
TRBJ1-1,TRBV9,CASSVEGDEAFF
TRBJ2-1,TRBV15,CATSRASGTSGSNEQFF
TRBJ1-5,TRBV7-9,CASSSPGHIPNSNQPQHF
TRBJ2-3,TRBV20-1,CSAVRSSGSTDTQYF
TRBJ2-6,TRBV6-5,CASSYSFFGEENSGANVLTF
TRBJ2-7,TRBV20-1,CSAKDRGEQYF
TRBJ2-7,TRBV20-1,CSARDPLAAYEQYF
TRBJ2-7,TRBV29-1,CSVEVLAGSYEQYF
TRBJ2-7,TRBV10-3,CAISEPGYYEQYF
TRBJ2-7,TRBV12-5,CASGLGGFNEQYF
TRBJ1-1,TRBV10-3,CAISGGSGVDTEAFF
TRBJ1-2,TRBV7-9,CATSDLGDLNYGYTF
TRBJ1-1,TRBV4-1,CANSQGSQGRAEAFF
TRBJ2-1,TRBV20-1,CSAYPEEGLNEQFF
TRBJ2-1,TRBV5-5,CASSLAGFHEQFF
TRBJ2-2,TRBV9,CASSTGQASTGELFF
TRBJ1-5,TRBV9,CASSKGTGDTQPQHF
TRBJ1-1,TRBV5-6,CASSLSRRNFLEAFF
TRBJ2-3,TRBV25-1,CASSAPGASGVTDTQYF
TRBJ2-7,TRBV7-9,CASSSTGGYEQYF
TRBJ2-1,TRBV5-8,CASSLGVLAGVHEQFF
TRBJ2-1,TRBV5-6,CASSLVRWGNEQFF
TRBJ2-2,TRBV25-1,CASSESASGTGELFF
TRBJ2-1,TRBV9,CASSVADLAGGLNEQFF
TRBJ2-7,TRBV30,CAWTYRTGPSYEQYF
TRBJ2-2,TRBV25-1,CASSEWGQGGNTGELFF
TRBJ2-5,TRBV2,CASRLGGGKETQYF
TRBJ1-3,TRBV7-2,CASSLGQPSGNTIYF
TRBJ2-7,TRBV7-8,CASSLQTGTSSYEQYF
TRBJ2-7,TRBV25-1,CASSLPGTLVYEQYF
TRBJ2-2,TRBV10-1,CANLGTGDPSWTGELFF
TRBJ2-5,TRBV7-9,CASSLDLKTQYF
TRBJ2-3,TRBV19,CASNRDSTDTQYF
TRBJ1-6,TRBV19,CASRQGVHNSPLHF
TRBJ2-6,TRBV20-1,CRDSGANVLTF
TRBJ1-1,TRBV19,CASSIHWTEEDTEAFF
TRBJ2-2,TRBV9,CASSVEGGTGELFF
TRBJ2-3,TRBV29-1,CSVSSGRLTDTQYF
TRBJ2-7,TRBV7-2,CASSSLAGVEEQYF
TRBJ1-1,TRBV2,CASSEVENTEAFF
TRBJ1-1,TRBV24-1,CATSEGRNTEAFF
TRBJ1-2,TRBV24-1,CATSDPAVNYGYTF
TRBJ1-2,TRBV25-1,CASSEYGANYGYTF
TRBJ2-7,TRBV25-1,CASSDREPYSEQYF
TRBJ1-4,TRBV15,CATSGDPLKGLFF
TRBJ2-5,TRBV7-9,CASSFPGQGGGETQYF
TRBJ2-3,TRBV20-1,CSARDGAGVSDTQYF
TRBJ2-7,TRBV29-1,CSVEDRTVPYEQYF
TRBJ2-3,TRBV19,CASSVGGAPGDTQYF
TRBJ1-2,TRBV5-4,CASSRGQGDYGYTF
TRBJ2-6,TRBV6-1,CASGHRDRATDSGANVLTF
TRBJ2-5,TRBV2,CASSEGTLQETQYF
TRBJ2-1,TRBV20-1,CSARDRNDRGREQFF
TRBJ1-1,TRBV14,CASSQAVEAFF
TRBJ1-1,TRBV19,CASSIYRTTRTEAFF